The rows below give T cell receptor beta chains drawn from one sample of a study of CD8 T cells in ankylosing spondylitis. TCRdb recomputed calls from the 5' RACE reads with MiXCR, one row per CDR3 protein. The sample carries over 25,000 distinct CDR3 sequences, approximately 15% recorded once. Material: blood. These receptor sequences come from a male donor with ankylosing spondylitis or in good health (not recorded which). Both conserved end residues are part of each CDR3. D genes are given only for firm matches. A clone size is listed for some rows: how often the clone was seen (once, few, many), or a class if it is expanded.

d_call	j_call	v_call	clone_size	cdr3_aa	cdr3_nt
TRBD1	TRBJ2-2	TRBV29-1	few	CSVEGDRGLNTGELFF	TGCAGCGTTGAAGGGGACAGGGGGCTTAACACCGGGGAGCTGTTTTTT
TRBD1	TRBJ1-1	TRBV3-1	.	CASSQGRQGAEAFF	TGTGCCAGCAGCCAGGGTAGACAGGGGGCTGAAGCTTTCTTT
.	TRBJ2-1	TRBV27	few	CASSSPPNSGPRYEQFF	TGTGCCAGCAGTTCCCCTCCAAATAGCGGTCCTAGGTATGAGCAGTTCTTC
TRBD1	TRBJ2-1	TRBV29-1	few	CSVEGTGSYNEQFF	TGCAGCGTTGAAGGGACAGGGTCCTACAATGAGCAGTTCTTC
.	TRBJ2-2	TRBV7-2	.	CASCATNTGELFF	TGTGCCAGCTGCGCAACGAACACCGGGGAGCTGTTTTTT
.	TRBJ2-3	TRBV15	few	CATSRERGGTDTQYF	TGTGCCACCAGCAGAGAGAGGGGGGGAACAGATACGCAGTATTTT
TRBD1	TRBJ2-2	TRBV9	.	CASSDRGSGELFF	TGTGCCAGCAGCGACAGGGGGTCCGGGGAGCTGTTTTTT
.	TRBJ2-2	TRBV10-3	.	CAISEGGQGNTGELFF	TGTGCCATCAGTGAAGGGGGTCAGGGTAACACCGGGGAGCTGTTTTTT
TRBD1	TRBJ2-3	TRBV29-1	few	CSVGQGTDTQYF	TGCAGCGTAGGACAGGGCACAGATACGCAGTATTTT
.	TRBJ1-3	TRBV29-1	.	CSVWTAGNTIYF	TGCAGCGTTTGGACCGCAGGAAACACCATATATTTT
TRBD2	TRBJ2-3	TRBV6-2/TRBV6-3	.	CASRKLSGGAEDTQYF	TGTGCCAGCAGAAAACTTAGCGGGGGGGCTGAAGATACGCAGTATTTT
.	TRBJ2-2	TRBV6-1	many	CASRYTGELFF	TGTGCCAGCCGATACACCGGGGAGCTGTTTTTT
.	TRBJ1-4	TRBV12-3/TRBV12-4	few	CASSYTGHNEKLFF	TGTGCCAGCAGCTACACAGGGCATAATGAAAAACTGTTTTTT
.	TRBJ1-1	TRBV20-1	.	CSAFQGGMNTEAFF	TGCAGTGCCTTTCAAGGGGGGATGAACACTGAAGCTTTCTTT
TRBD1	TRBJ1-2	TRBV28	.	CASSSFSDRIKGYTF	TGTGCCAGCAGTTCGTTCTCGGACAGGATTAAAGGCTACACCTTC
TRBD2	TRBJ2-2	TRBV6-5	.	CASSPYTSGSRTGELFF	TGTGCCAGCAGTCCTTACACTAGCGGGAGCCGGACCGGGGAGCTGTTTTTT
.	TRBJ2-1	TRBV7-3	many	CASSSSSTNEQFF	TGTGCCAGCAGCTCCTCTAGCACAAATGAGCAGTTCTTC
TRBD2	TRBJ2-1	TRBV12-3/TRBV12-4	.	CASIFSGRNFNEQFF	TGTGCCAGCATTTTTAGCGGGAGGAACTTCAATGAGCAGTTCTTC
TRBD2	TRBJ2-1	TRBV28	.	CASSSHSGSSYNEQFF	TGTGCCAGCAGTTCCCATAGCGGGAGTTCCTACAATGAGCAGTTCTTC
TRBD2	TRBJ2-1	TRBV5-1	few	CASSLGLAAYNEQFF	TGCGCCAGCAGCTTGGGACTAGCGGCTTACAATGAGCAGTTCTTC
TRBD1	TRBJ2-5	TRBV28	few	CASSPTGTGASQETQYF	TGTGCCAGCAGTCCCACCGGGACAGGGGCGTCCCAAGAGACCCAGTACTTC
.	TRBJ2-6	TRBV10-3	.	CATTDSRPSGANVLTF	TGTGCCACAACAGACTCCCGACCCTCTGGGGCCAACGTCCTGACTTTC
.	TRBJ1-1	TRBV29-1	few	CSAAKGGDTEAFF	TGCAGCGCCGCTAAGGGGGGGGACACTGAAGCTTTCTTT
.	TRBJ2-2	TRBV5-1	medium-sized	CASSLAGTGELFF	TGCGCCAGCAGCTTGGCTGGCACCGGGGAGCTGTTTTTT
TRBD1	TRBJ2-5	TRBV28	few	CASTLTGVGETQYF	TGTGCCAGCACTCTGACAGGGGTAGGGGAGACCCAGTACTTC
TRBD1	TRBJ2-2	TRBV4-1	.	CASSQRGQATGELFF	TGCGCCAGCAGCCAGAGGGGACAGGCTACCGGGGAGCTGTTTTTT
.	TRBJ1-2	TRBV28	few	CASSFTTSFGYGYTF	TGTGCCAGCAGCTTCACTACTTCTTTTGGCTATGGCTACACCTTC
.	TRBJ2-3	TRBV5-1	few	CASSFQGDGSTDTQYF	TGCGCCAGCAGCTTCCAAGGGGATGGTAGCACAGATACGCAGTATTTT
.	TRBJ1-5	TRBV3-1	few	CASSQEGRSNQPQHF	TGTGCCAGCAGCCAAGAGGGGCGGAGCAATCAGCCCCAGCATTTT
.	TRBJ2-2	TRBV28	few	CASLGFGTGELFF	TGTGCCAGCCTCGGTTTCGGGACCGGGGAGCTGTTTTTT
TRBD2	TRBJ2-5	TRBV4-3	few	CASSQGGTSGETQYF	TGCGCCAGCAGCCAAGGCGGGACTAGCGGAGAGACCCAGTACTTC
.	TRBJ2-1	TRBV5-1	.	CASSLLGRNEQFF	TGCGCCAGCAGCTTGTTAGGCCGGAATGAGCAGTTCTTC
.	TRBJ1-4	TRBV6-5	few	CASRQRGAGEKLFF	TGTGCCAGCAGGCAAAGGGGGGCTGGTGAAAAACTGTTTTTT
TRBD1	TRBJ1-1	TRBV7-2	.	CASSLQGAAAFF	TGTGCCAGCAGCTTACAGGGGGCGGCTGCTTTCTTT
TRBD1	TRBJ1-1	TRBV5-1	few	CASTSQGARTEAFF	TGCGCCAGCACTAGTCAGGGGGCAAGGACTGAAGCTTTCTTT
.	TRBJ2-2	TRBV7-9	.	CASSLQVITGELFF	TGTGCCAGCAGCTTACAAGTGATCACCGGGGAGCTGTTTTTT
.	TRBJ2-3	TRBV28	.	CASRGGGPPDTQYF	TGTGCCAGCAGGGGGGGTGGGCCCCCAGATACGCAGTATTTT
.	TRBJ2-2	TRBV20-1	few	CSASPGTRNTGELFF	TGCAGTGCTAGCCCCGGGACAAGGAACACCGGGGAGCTGTTTTTT
.	TRBJ1-1	TRBV12-3/TRBV12-4	.	CASRKERVTEAFF	TGTGCCAGCAGAAAAGAGAGAGTCACTGAAGCTTTCTTT
.	TRBJ1-3	TRBV19	.	CASSRKGAGNTIYF	TGTGCCAGTAGCCGGAAGGGAGCTGGAAACACCATATATTTT
.	TRBJ2-2	TRBV5-1	.	CASSLGQVATGELFF	TGCGCCAGCAGCTTGGGACAGGTTGCCACCGGGGAGCTGTTTTTT
.	TRBJ2-3	TRBV4-1	.	CASSQISGRTDTQYF	TGCGCCAGCAGCCAAATCAGCGGGCGCACAGATACGCAGTATTTT
.	TRBJ1-1	TRBV5-6	few	CASSATGMAEAFF	TGTGCCAGCAGCGCTACAGGGATGGCTGAAGCTTTCTTT
.	TRBJ1-1	TRBV28	.	CASRPPMGANTEAFF	TGTGCCAGCAGGCCCCCAATGGGGGCGAACACTGAAGCTTTCTTT
TRBD2	TRBJ2-5	TRBV12-3/TRBV12-4	few	CASSFGGGSETQYF	TGTGCCAGCAGTTTTGGCGGGGGGAGTGAGACCCAGTACTTC
TRBD1	TRBJ2-3	TRBV4-3	.	CASSPDRGLTDTQYF	TGCGCCAGCAGCCCGGACAGGGGGCTTACAGATACGCAGTATTTT
TRBD2	TRBJ2-1	TRBV7-2	once	CASSMDERGGLHEQFF	TGTGCCAGCAGCATGGACGAGCGGGGGGGCCTCCATGAGCAGTTCTTC
TRBD1	TRBJ1-5	TRBV12-3/TRBV12-4	few	CASTKGASNQPQHF	TGTGCCAGCACCAAGGGGGCGAGTAATCAGCCCCAGCATTTT
TRBD2	TRBJ2-5	TRBV4-3	few	CASSQDYGGDLPQETQYF	TGCGCCAGCAGCCAGGACTATGGGGGGGACCTTCCTCAAGAGACCCAGTACTTC
.	TRBJ2-2	TRBV7-9	few	CASSPSASTGELFF	TGTGCCAGCAGCCCTTCGGCGAGCACCGGGGAGCTGTTTTTT
TRBD1	TRBJ2-2	TRBV5-1	.	CASSYSTGAGELFF	TGCGCCAGCAGCTACTCTACAGGGGCCGGGGAGCTGTTTTTT
.	TRBJ1-1	TRBV20-1	.	CSARQASAFF	TGCAGTGCTAGACAGGCTTCAGCTTTCTTT